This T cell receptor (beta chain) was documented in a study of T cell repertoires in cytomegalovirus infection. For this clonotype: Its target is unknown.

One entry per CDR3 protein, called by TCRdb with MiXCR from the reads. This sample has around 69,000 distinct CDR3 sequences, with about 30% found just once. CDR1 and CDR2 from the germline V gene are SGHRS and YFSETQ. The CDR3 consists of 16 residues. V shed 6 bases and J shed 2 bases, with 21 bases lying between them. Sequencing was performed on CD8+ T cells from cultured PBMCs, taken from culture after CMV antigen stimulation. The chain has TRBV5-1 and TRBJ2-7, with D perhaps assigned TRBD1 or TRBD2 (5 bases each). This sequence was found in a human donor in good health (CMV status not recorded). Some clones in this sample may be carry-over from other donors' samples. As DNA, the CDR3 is TGCGCCAGCAACTTTCTCCGGGACCCTCTCACCTACGAGCAGTACTTC. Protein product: CASNFLRDPLTYEQYF.